Shown below are 10 T cell receptor beta chains from a single sample sequenced in a study of blood T cell repertoires in COVID-19. The table came from immunoSEQ multiplex PCR; TCRdb's copy has only in-frame clones and leaves some out. This table has under 300,000 clones, around nine tenths appearing once. Input material: PBMCs or T cells enriched from blood (not recorded which). These receptors were obtained from a woman aged 60-75 years who had recovered from COVID-19.

The genes are TRBV19 and TRBJ1-2, with D uncertain. The germline CDR1 and CDR2 sequences are LNHDA and SQIVND (reference sequence). The CDR3 loop spans 14 amino acids. Trimming removed 3 bases at V and 4 bases at J, with 12 bases between. The CDR3 bases are TGTGCCAGTAGTATTAAGGCCCGAGGCTATGGCTACACCTTC. Protein: CASSIKARGYGYTF.

CDR3 region: CASSLIQTSPLHF. CDR3 nucleotide sequence: TGTGCCAGCAGCTTAATACAGACCTCACCCCTCCACTTT. The genes are TRBV7-3 and TRBJ1-6, with unresolved D. From germline, CDR1 is SGHTA and CDR2 FQGTGA. This CDR3 is 13 amino acids long. The germline V and J ends were trimmed by 1 base and 10 bases, with 8 bases remaining between them.

The rearrangement links TRBV5-8 to TRBJ2-4; 7 bases match TRBD1. Trimming removed 3 bases from V and 1 base from J; junction bases left unmatched: 7. CDR3 size: 16 residues. Germline CDR1 is SGHTS and CDR2 is YDEGEE. CDR3 nucleotide sequence: TGTGCCAGCAGCTGGGACAGCCGTACGGCCAAAAACATTCAGTACTTC. Its translation: CASSWDSRTAKNIQYF.

The V call is TRBV7-3, the J call TRBJ2-1; TRBD2 might be the D (5 bases). From germline, CDR1 is SGHTA and CDR2 FQGTGA. The CDR3 loop spans 13 amino acids. V lost 2 bases and J lost 7, with 9 bases in between. CDR3 nucleotide sequence: TGTGCCAGCAGCTTATGGGGAGTTAATGAGCAGTTCTTC. Protein sequence: CASSLWGVNEQFF.

The chain carries TRBV21-1 and TRBJ2-4; TRBD2 is the table's D call and was not checked against the DNA. TRBV21-1 is a documented pseudogene. CDR3 size: 16 residues. CDR3 coding DNA: TGTGCCAGCAGCAAAGGGGAGGTGATAGCCAAAAACATTCAGTACTTC. Its translation: CASSKGEVIAKNIQYF.

V is TRBV5-1 and J is TRBJ2-1; 10 bases agree with TRBD2. The J segment lost 0 bases and the V segment lost 7 bases, leaving 7 bases of the junction unmatched. This CDR3 contains 16 residues. Looked up from germline, CDR1 is SGHRS and CDR2 is YFSETQ. The CDR3 loop reads CASQAGGPSSYNEQFF. CDR3 in DNA: TGCGCCAGCCAAGCGGGGGGGCCTAGCTCCTACAATGAGCAGTTCTTC.

CDR3 sequence reads: CASSPHGDTDTQYF. The CDR3 bases are TGCGCCAGCAGCCCGCACGGGGACACAGATACGCAGTATTTT. This sequence joins TRBV5-1 and TRBJ2-3; D possibly corresponds to TRBD2 (5 bases). The CDR3 contains 14 residues. The germline V and J ends were trimmed by 4 bases and 2 bases, with 11 bases remaining between them. Germline-derived CDR1 and CDR2 are SGHRS and YFSETQ. Complete variable domain (other parts from reference TRBV5-1 and TRBJ2-3): KAGVTQTPRYLIKTRGQQVTLSCSPISGHRSVSWYQQTPGQGLQFLFEYFSETQRNKGNFPGRFSGRQFSNSRSEMNVSTLELGDSALYLCASSPHGDTDTQYFGPGTRLTVL.

This chain joins TRBV15 and TRBJ2-7; 7 bases line up with TRBD1. CDR1 and CDR2 (germline): LNHNV, YYDKDF (reference sequence). V lost 5 bases, J lost 5 bases, and 9 bases stayed unmatched. The CDR3 has 14 amino acids. The CDR3 sequence: CATSQGGPTDEQYF. The CDR3 coding sequence is TGTGCCACCAGCCAAGGGGGCCCTACCGACGAGCAGTACTTC.

In the case of this clone: In the same sample, other DNA sequences code for this CDR3. This sequence joins TRBV11-2 and TRBJ2-5; 12 bases map to TRBD2. V dropped 5 bases and J dropped 4; count of bases not matched to a gene: 2. Germline V gene data show CDR1 as SGHAT and CDR2 as FQNNGV. The CDR3 is made up of 14 amino acids. The CDR3 bases are TGTGCCAGCAGCCCGGGACTAGCGGGAGAGACCCAGTACTTC. It encodes CASSPGLAGETQYF.

This clone was counted once. The chain uses TRBV3-1 (or the pseudogene TRBV3-2) and TRBJ1-5; the match to TRBD1 covers 8 bases. The CDR3 has 14 residues. The ends lost 6 bases at V and 3 bases at J; junction bases unmatched: 4. Germline CDR1 reads LGHDT; CDR2 reads YNNKEL (reference sequence). The CDR3 nucleotides read TGTGCCAGCAGTCGACAGGGGACCAATCAGCCCCAGCATTTT. It specifies CASSRQGTNQPQHF.